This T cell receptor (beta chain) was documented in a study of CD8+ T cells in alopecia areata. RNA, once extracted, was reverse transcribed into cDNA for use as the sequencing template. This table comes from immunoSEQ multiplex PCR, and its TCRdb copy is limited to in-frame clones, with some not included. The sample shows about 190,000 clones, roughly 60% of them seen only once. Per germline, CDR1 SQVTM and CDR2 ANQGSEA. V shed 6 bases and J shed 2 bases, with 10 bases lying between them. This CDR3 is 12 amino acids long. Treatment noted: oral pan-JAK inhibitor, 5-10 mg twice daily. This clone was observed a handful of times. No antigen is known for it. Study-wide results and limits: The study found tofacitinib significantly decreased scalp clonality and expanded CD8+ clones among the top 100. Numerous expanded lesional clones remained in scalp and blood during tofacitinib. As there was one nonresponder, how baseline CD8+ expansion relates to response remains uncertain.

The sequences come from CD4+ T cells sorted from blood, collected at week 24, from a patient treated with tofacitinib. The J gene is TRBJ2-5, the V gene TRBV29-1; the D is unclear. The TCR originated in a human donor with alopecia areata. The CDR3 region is CSVRPAQETQYF. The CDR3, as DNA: TGCAGCGTACGACCGGCGCAAGAGACCCAGTACTTC.